The next 26 T cell receptor beta chains were all read from a single sample in a study of T-cell memory formation after mild COVID-19. TCRdb re-called the 5' RACE reads with MiXCR, one entry per CDR3 protein. The data show approximately 210,000 distinct CDR3 sequences, roughly a tenth seen once. The source material was PBMCs or a T cell subset sorted from them (not recorded which). Every receptor here comes from a man aged 18 to 35 who had mild COVID-19 (a few samples of this study predate the infection). Cell type and time point are not known.

This clonotype was counted between two and nine times. V usage is TRBV7-2 and J usage is TRBJ2-2; no definite D call. The germline V and J ends were trimmed by 0 bases and 5 bases, with 10 bases remaining between them. CDR1 is SGHTA, CDR2 FQGNSA, per germline. The CDR3 contains 15 residues. The chain's CDR3 is CASSLALSGTGELFF. The CDR3 nucleotides are TGTGCCAGCAGCTTAGCGCTGTCCGGGACCGGGGAGCTGTTTTTT.

This clonotype was observed a handful of times. The J gene is TRBJ2-5, the V gene TRBV5-1; D might be TRBD1 (6 bases). This CDR3 is 15 amino acids long. Between the trimmed V and J ends, which lost 2 bases and 4 bases, there was a span of 15 bases. From germline, CDR1 is SGHRS and CDR2 YFSETQ. The CDR3 protein is CASSFSTGHAETQYF. CDR3 sequence (DNA): TGCGCCAGCAGCTTTTCGACAGGCCACGCAGAGACCCAGTACTTC. Looking up the rest from reference TRBV5-1 and TRBJ2-5 gives the full variable domain: KAGVTQTPRYLIKTRGQQVTLSCSPISGHRSVSWYQQTPGQGLQFLFEYFSETQRNKGNFPGRFSGRQFSNSRSEMNVSTLELGDSALYLCASSFSTGHAETQYFGPGTRLLVL.

The J gene is TRBJ2-3, the V gene TRBV18; 10 bases align to TRBD2. CDR3 size: 19 residues. Trimming removed 2 bases from V and 0 bases from J; junction bases left unmatched: 11. Germline CDR1 reads KGHSH; CDR2 reads LQKENI. CDR3 amino acids: CASSPKMLAGDTSTDTQYF. Here the CDR3 DNA reads TGTGCCAGCTCACCAAAAATGCTAGCGGGGGATACGAGCACAGATACGCAGTATTTT.

The rearrangement joins TRBV7-2 to TRBJ2-7; 8 nucleotides match TRBD1. The V and J ends lost 5 bases and 7 bases, in that order; junction bases with no gene match: 10. The germline CDR1 and CDR2 sequences are SGHTA and FQGNSA. The CDR3 loop spans 14 amino acids. The CDR3 DNA follows: TGTGCCAGCAGCAGAGGGACAGGCCCTTGGGAGCAGTACGTC. Translated, it gives CASSRGTGPWEQYV.

The chain employs TRBV11-2 and TRBJ2-3; perhaps TRBD2 as D (5 bases). The CDR3 spans 14 residues. Trimming pared 5 bases from V and 3 bases from J, leaving 12 bases between. Germline-derived CDR1 and CDR2 are SGHAT and FQNNGV. CDR3 DNA sequence: TGTGCCAGCAGCCCGGACTCGATAACAGATACGCAGTATTTT. Its protein is CASSPDSITDTQYF.

This clonotype has just a few counts. The rearrangement links TRBV6-2 or TRBV6-3 to TRBJ2-1; D remains ambiguous. CDR3 length equals 12 residues. The germline V gene encodes CDR1 MNHEY and CDR2 SVGEGT. V lost 4 bases and J lost 10, with 11 bases in between. In DNA form, the CDR3 reads TGTGCCAGCAGTTCTAGGTTTTGGGAGCAGTTCTTC. Translated, it gives CASSSRFWEQFF.

J is TRBJ1-5 and V is TRBV5-5; perhaps TRBD1 as D (5 bases). Germline V lookup: CDR1 SGHKS, CDR2 YYEKEE (reference sequence). This CDR3 comprises 13 residues. Trimming took off 7 bases at V and 3 bases at J, with 11 bases between the two ends. CDR3 region: CASGGRDNQPQHF. The CDR3 DNA reads as TGTGCCAGCGGGGGACGGGACAATCAGCCCCAGCATTTT.

This clonotype was seen more than once but under ten times. V gene TRBV5-5 combines with J gene TRBJ2-1, with D possibly matching TRBD2 (5 bases). V dropped 4 bases and J dropped 5 bases, with 19 bases sitting between them. The CDR3 has 16 amino acids. Looked up from germline, CDR1 is SGHKS and CDR2 is YYEKEE (reference sequence). Written as DNA, the CDR3 is TGTGCCAGCAGCCCGGGCAAGCGGTTAATCGACAATGAGCAGTTCTTC. Translated, it gives CASSPGKRLIDNEQFF.

The sample holds a few counts of this clonotype. This chain joins TRBV9 and TRBJ2-3; D ambiguous. V lost 0 bases to trimming and J lost 8 bases, with 4 bases between them. The length of the CDR3 is 11 residues. Germline CDR1 SGDLS, CDR2 YYNGEE. The DNA for the CDR3 is TGTGCCAGCAGCGTAGCGGGTACGCAGTATTTT. Encoded protein: CASSVAGTQYF.

This clonotype came up a few times. J is TRBJ1-1 and V is TRBV20-1, with D perhaps TRBD1 (5 bases). Trimming took off 3 bases at V and 5 bases at J, with 19 bases between the two ends. The CDR3 runs 15 residues. CDR1 is DFQATT, CDR2 SNEGSKA, per germline (reference sequence). Here the CDR3 DNA reads TGCAGTGCTAGTGAAGGGACTCGATGGCGGACTGAAGCTTTCTTT. Protein product: CSASEGTRWRTEAFF.

A few counts support this clonotype. The chain links TRBV3-1 to TRBJ2-2; D remains unclear. Germline CDR1 LGHDT, CDR2 YNNKEL (reference sequence). CDR3 length: 11 residues. Between the trimmed V and J ends, which lost 6 bases and 6 bases, there was a span of 5 bases. The CDR3: CASSRSGELFF. In DNA, the CDR3 is TGTGCCAGCAGTAGATCCGGGGAGCTGTTTTTT. Variable domain in full (rest from reference TRBV3-1 and TRBJ2-2): DTAVSQTPKYLVTQMGNDKSIKCEQNLGHDTMYWYKQDSKKFLKIMFSYNNKELIINETVPNRFSPKSPDKAHLNLHINSLELGDSAVYFCASSRSGELFFGEGSRLTVL.

This clonotype occurred a few times. V gene TRBV10-3 combines with J gene TRBJ2-7; no firm D call. Germline V gene lookup returns CDR1 ENHRY and CDR2 SYGVKD. This CDR3 comprises 13 residues. V was shortened by 0 bases and J by 5 bases, with 8 bases between the two germline ends. The CDR3, as DNA: TGTGCCATCAGTGAGTCTCAGTGGAACGAGCAGTACGTC. Translated, it gives CAISESQWNEQYV.

This chain links TRBV5-1 with TRBJ2-3, with 10 bases identical to TRBD2. The germline CDR1 and CDR2 sequences are SGHRS and YFSETQ. The CDR3 is 18 residues long. The V gene end was trimmed by 3 bases and the J gene end by 0 bases; junction bases not matched to a gene: 10. The DNA for the CDR3 is TGCGCCAGCAGCTCTCCGGGACTAGCGTTAACTAGCACAGATACGCAGTATTTT. It yields the protein CASSSPGLALTSTDTQYF.

The CDR3 is CASNLQGLNTEAFF. As DNA, the CDR3 is TGTGCCAGCAACCTACAGGGTTTAAACACTGAAGCTTTCTTT. The genes are TRBV12-3 or TRBV12-4 and TRBJ1-1; tentative D call: TRBD1 (6 bases). The V end was cut by 7 bases, the J end by 2 bases, with 14 bases between. The CDR3 is 14 amino acids.

This clonotype was picked up a small number of times. The CDR3 region has the DNA TGTGCCAGCAGCGTGGGGACAGGGCCCCAGCCCCAGCATTTT. Translated: CASSVGTGPQPQHF. The chain is built from TRBV9 and TRBJ1-5; TRBD1 agrees at 9 bases. The CDR3 covers 14 residues. In germline, CDR1 is SGDLS, CDR2 YYNGEE. After removal of 2 bases from V and 7 bases from J, the junction contained 4 bases not matched to a gene.

This chain uses TRBV5-1 with TRBJ1-1; D not resolved. The CDR3 runs 13 residues. V gave up 6 bases and J gave up 4 bases, with 13 bases separating them. Looked up from germline, CDR1 is SGHRS and CDR2 is YFSETQ. DNA of the CDR3: TGCGCCAGCAAGTCCGGGGTGGGCACTGAAGCTTTCTTT. Its protein product is CASKSGVGTEAFF.

This clonotype was seen at least ten times. V usage is TRBV20-1 and J usage is TRBJ2-1, with 13 bases that match TRBD2. With 0 bases clipped from V and 3 bases from J, the junction kept 5 bases outside the gene matches. CDR3 length: 17 residues. Germline values: CDR1 DFQATT, CDR2 SNEGSKA (reference sequence). The CDR3 bases are TGCAGTGCTAGAGAACTAGCGGGGGGGCCGGGCTACAATGAGCAGTTCTTC. It specifies CSARELAGGPGYNEQFF.

This clonotype is labeled medium-sized. The chain employs TRBV25-1 and TRBJ2-3; TRBD1 aligns across 7 bases. This CDR3 contains 14 residues. Germline V gene data show CDR1 as MGHDK and CDR2 as SYGVNS. Trimming removed 6 bases from V and 1 base from J; junction bases left unmatched: 4. CDR3 DNA: TGTGCCAGCAGGAGGGGGACAGGCACAGATACGCAGTATTTT. Residues: CASRRGTGTDTQYF.

This clonotype was counted only a few times. The chain uses TRBV7-2 and TRBJ2-6; no clear D gene. The V end was cut by 6 bases, the J end by 1 base, with 7 bases between. Germline V gene lookup returns CDR1 SGHTA and CDR2 FQGNSA. This CDR3 comprises 14 residues. The CDR3 here is CASRTPSGANVLTF. CDR3 bases: TGTGCCAGCAGAACTCCATCTGGGGCCAACGTCCTGACTTTC.

The genes are TRBV11-2 and TRBJ2-1; 7 bases line up with TRBD2. Trimming removed 4 bases from V and 0 bases from J; junction bases left unmatched: 15. The CDR3 consists of 19 residues. The germline V gene has CDR1 SGHAT and CDR2 FQNNGV. The CDR3 protein is CASSSHGGGRLGSYNEQFF. Here the CDR3 DNA reads TGTGCCAGCAGCTCCCACGGCGGGGGACGGTTGGGCTCCTACAATGAGCAGTTCTTC.

In its sample, this clonotype was seen a few times. The chain is built from TRBV27 and TRBJ2-7; 12 bases are shared with TRBD2. The CDR3 is 16 residues long. With 1 base clipped from V and 5 bases from J, the junction kept 6 bases outside the gene matches. Germline lookup yields CDR1 MNHEY and CDR2 SMNVEV (reference sequence). CDR3: CASSLLVTSGGHEQYF. As DNA, the CDR3 is TGTGCCAGCAGTTTATTAGTGACTAGCGGGGGCCACGAGCAGTACTTC.

The chain carries TRBV7-9 and TRBJ1-6, with D possibly matching TRBD1 (5 bases). The CDR3 contains 14 residues. Trimming stripped 2 bases from V and 8 bases from J, with 10 bases between. Germline CDR1 reads SEHNR; CDR2 reads FQNEAQ (reference sequence). CDR3 sequence: CASSLSGADSPLHF. The CDR3 DNA reads as TGTGCCAGCAGCTTATCCGGGGCGGATTCACCCCTCCACTTT. Full variable domain (rest looked up from reference TRBV7-9 and TRBJ1-6): DTGVSQNPRHKITKRGQNVTFRCDPISEHNRLYWYRQTLGQGPEFLTYFQNEAQLEKSRLLSDRFSAERPKGSFSTLEIQRTEQGDSAMYLCASSLSGADSPLHFGNGTRLTVT.

The chain carries TRBV20-1 and TRBJ2-7; possible D gene TRBD1, 6 bases. The CDR3 extends over 13 amino acids. CDR1 and CDR2 (germline): DFQATT, SNEGSKA (reference sequence). V was pared by 0 bases and J by 7 bases, with 13 bases between. The CDR3 here is CSAREVGAWEQYV. Written as DNA, the CDR3 is TGCAGTGCTAGAGAGGTGGGGGCGTGGGAGCAGTACGTC.

Many counts were recorded for this clonotype. The V gene is TRBV12-3 or TRBV12-4, the J gene TRBJ1-2; TRBD1 is a possible D gene (5 bases). V lost 3 bases and J 8 bases, leaving 13 bases between the germline ends. The CDR3 runs 13 residues. DNA for the CDR3: TGTGCCAGCAGTTTGCAAGGGGCCCTGGGCTACACCTTC. Translated, it gives CASSLQGALGYTF.

Many counts were recorded for this clonotype. The CDR3, as DNA: TGTGCCAGCAGTTTACGGGGGGGCGGCGATACGCAGTATTTT. The encoded protein is CASSLRGGGDTQYF. The V call is TRBV12-3 or TRBV12-4, the J call TRBJ2-3, with TRBD2 identical over 8 bases. This CDR3 is built from 14 residues. V lost 2 bases to trimming and J lost 6 bases; unmatched junction nucleotides: 4.

The chain employs TRBV5-1 and TRBJ2-5; D is unclear. The CDR3 length is 13 residues. Per the germline V gene, CDR1 is SGHRS and CDR2 is YFSETQ. V gave up 1 base and J gave up 5 bases, with 9 bases separating them. CDR3 DNA: TGCGCCAGCAGCTTGTTTCAGAGGGAGACCCAGTACTTC. Translated, it gives CASSLFQRETQYF. Using reference TRBV5-1 and TRBJ2-5 for the parts outside the CDR3, the full variable domain is KAGVTQTPRYLIKTRGQQVTLSCSPISGHRSVSWYQQTPGQGLQFLFEYFSETQRNKGNFPGRFSGRQFSNSRSEMNVSTLELGDSALYLCASSLFQRETQYFGPGTRLLVL.